This T cell receptor beta chain was observed in a study of blood T cell repertoires in COVID-19. Study-level background: Samples representing acute and convalescent COVID-19 were sourced from the United States, Italy and Spain.

Those who participated ranged in age from about 18 to 95 years and resided in about two dozen US areas. Participants were placed into cohorts based on the clinical history they reported. The CDR3 length is 14 residues. Deletions cut 6 bases from V and 4 bases from J, with 15 bases between. Germline V gene data show CDR1 as LNHDA and CDR2 as SQIVND (reference sequence). As handled by the study authors: Reference gene primer amplification in the assay estimated nucleated cell counts. TCRdb keeps only in-frame clones here, not all; method: immunoSEQ multiplex PCR. V, J and clone size reflect that table, while D and trimming were determined from the DNA. The sample lists fewer than 500,000 clones; roughly 90% were seen once.

This rearrangement joins TRBV19 to TRBJ1-2; D possibly corresponds to TRBD1 (5 bases). The receptor comes from a woman in her twenties or thirties with acute COVID-19. Sample: PBMCs or T cells enriched from blood (not recorded which). The CDR3 region has the DNA TGTGCCAGTAGGAGCCGGGACGGGAGCTATGGCTACACCTTC. As protein: CASRSRDGSYGYTF. Combining the CDR3 with reference TRBV19 and TRBJ1-2 gives the whole variable domain DGGITQSPKYLFRKEGQNVTLSCEQNLNHDAMYWYRQDPGQGLRLIYYSQIVNDFQKGDIAEGYSVSREKKESFPLTVTSAQKNPTAFYLCASRSRDGSYGYTFGSGTRLTVV.